The source of this T cell receptor (beta chain) is a study of T-cell memory formation after mild COVID-19. Study-level results: SARS-CoV-2 specificity of second-wave clones peaking day 37 was unconfirmed. Clones contracting over day 15 to 85 were CD4/CD8 balanced, with later expanders leaning CD4+.

This CDR3 has 16 residues. Germline CDR1 and CDR2: SGHVS and FQNEAQ. V lost 5 bases, J lost 6 bases, and 22 bases lay in between. TCRdb re-called the 5' RACE reads with MiXCR, one entry per CDR3 protein. Of fewer than 250,000 distinct CDR3 sequences in the sample, about 16% are singletons; the top ten hold about 2%. This clonotype appeared a few times. The antigen is not known. The origin of this receptor is an adult woman who had mild COVID-19 (a few samples of this study predate the infection). Cell type and time point are not known. The gene calls are TRBV7-8 and TRBJ1-1, with D maybe TRBD1 (5 bases). The sequencing sample was made of PBMCs or a T cell subset sorted from them (not recorded which). This CDR3 reads CASSPAVTTVRAEAFF. The CDR3 DNA follows: TGTGCCAGCAGCCCCGCGGTGACGACAGTACGTGCTGAAGCTTTCTTT.